Below, one T cell receptor beta chain is given with its context. Sequenced by immunoSEQ multiplex PCR; TCRdb stores in-frame clones only, minus some. The repertoire has 350,000 to 400,000 clones, approximately 90% of them found once; the top ten carry roughly 1.2%. Everyone who took part was roughly 18 to 90 years old, and they came from 24 US areas. Cohorts were assigned according to the clinical history that participants reported. Symptom resolution, clearance, or two negative PCRs marked donors in Cohort 3 as recovered. This specimen comes from a study of blood T cell repertoires in COVID-19. This clonotype was sampled from a woman aged 18-30 years who had recovered from COVID-19. The source material was PBMCs or T cells enriched from blood (not recorded which).

CDR3 nucleotide sequence: TGTGCCAGCAGCTCCCAGGGGGCCCTTAGGGAAAAACTGTTTTTT. This codes for CASSSQGALREKLFF. This chain joins TRBV7-8 and TRBJ1-4; 8 nucleotides agree with TRBD1. Germline V gene sequence: CDR1 SGHVS, CDR2 FQNEAQ. The CDR3 covers 15 residues. Losses at the gene ends were 4 bases for V and 8 bases for J; bases not matched to a gene: 9.